The 17 T cell receptor beta chains reported below all come from one sample, sequenced in a study of blood T cell repertoires in COVID-19. Only in-frame clones appear in the TCRdb table, and some are missing; sequencing was by immunoSEQ multiplex PCR. The sample contains tens of thousands of clones, about 80% of which appear only once. Sequenced input: peripheral blood. The receptors shown here come from a human donor in a cohort sampled during active COVID-19.

V gene TRBV7-2 combines with J gene TRBJ2-1; possible D gene TRBD2, 6 bases. The CDR3 loop spans 17 amino acids. Germline values: CDR1 SGHTA, CDR2 FQGNSA. The V gene lost 4 bases and the J gene lost 1 base, with 17 bases spanning the gap. The CDR3 loop is CASSSISGGGSYNEQFF. The CDR3 DNA reads TGTGCCAGCAGCTCAATAAGTGGGGGAGGATCCTACAATGAGCAGTTCTTC.

The chain links TRBV6-5 to TRBJ1-2, with D uncertain. The CDR3 consists of 14 residues. Trimming removed 6 bases from V and 0 bases from J, with 11 bases in between. CDR1 and CDR2 from the germline V gene are MNHEY and SVGAGI. DNA of the CDR3: TGTGCCAGCAGGCCGGGAAGAACTAACTATGGCTACACCTTC. The encoded protein is CASRPGRTNYGYTF.

J is TRBJ2-5 and V is TRBV7-2; 7 nucleotides align to TRBD2. The germline gives CDR1 SGHTA, CDR2 FQGNSA. Unmatched junction bases numbered 15, after V lost 1 base and J lost 1 base. This CDR3 comprises 19 residues. The CDR3 sequence is CASSLGIWASGNPQETQYF. The CDR3 DNA follows: TGTGCCAGCAGCTTAGGCATCTGGGCTAGCGGAAATCCCCAAGAGACCCAGTACTTC.

The rearrangement links TRBV7-8 to TRBJ2-2; 12 bases are shared with TRBD1. The germline gives CDR1 SGHVS, CDR2 FQNEAQ. With V trimmed by 5 bases and J by 7 bases, 14 bases remained unmatched. This CDR3 has 18 amino acids. The CDR3, as DNA: TGTGCCAGCAGCCCACCGTGGCGGGACAGGGGGCGGGACGGGGAGCTGTTTTTT. Translation: CASSPPWRDRGRDGELFF. The full variable domain, completed using reference TRBV7-8 and TRBJ2-2, is GAGVSQSPRYKVAKRGQDVALRCDPISGHVSLFWYQQALGQGPEFLTYFQNEAQLDKSGLPSDRFFAERPEGSVSTLKIQRTQQEDSAVYLCASSPPWRDRGRDGELFFGEGSRLTVL.

The chain carries TRBV5-1 and TRBJ2-3; 8 nucleotides line up with TRBD2. The ends lost 4 bases at V and 0 bases at J; junction bases unmatched: 7. The CDR3 contains 16 residues. Germline loops: CDR1 SGHRS, CDR2 YFSETQ. The CDR3 region has the DNA TGCGCCAGCAGCCCTACTAGCGGCCTTAGCACAGATACGCAGTATTTT. Protein sequence: CASSPTSGLSTDTQYF.

The chain is built from TRBV24-1 and TRBJ1-2; D possibly corresponds to TRBD1 (6 bases). This CDR3 is built from 17 residues. The V gene lost 2 bases and the J gene lost 3 bases, with 18 bases spanning the gap. Per germline, CDR1 KGHDR and CDR2 SFDVKD. DNA for the CDR3: TGTGCCACCAGTGATTCGCCCATTACAGGGAGCTACTATGGCTACACCTTC. It translates to CATSDSPITGSYYGYTF.

The V call is TRBV5-1, the J call TRBJ2-5, with 8 bases fitting TRBD2. J was trimmed by 5 bases and V by 0 bases; bases with no gene match: 6. Germline V gene sequence: CDR1 SGHRS, CDR2 YFSETQ. The CDR3 covers 15 residues. CDR3 residues: CASSLAPAGDETQYF. The CDR3 DNA reads as TGCGCCAGCAGCTTGGCCCCAGCGGGGGATGAGACCCAGTACTTC.

The chain recombines TRBV11-2 with TRBJ2-5, with 10 bases matching TRBD2. There are 14 residues in the CDR3. Unmatched junction bases numbered 5, after V lost 5 bases and J lost 5 bases. Germline-derived CDR1 and CDR2 are SGHAT and FQNNGV. The CDR3 spells CASSLAGVGETQYF. Written as DNA, the CDR3 is TGTGCCAGCAGCCTAGCGGGGGTTGGGGAGACCCAGTACTTC.

This clone came up a few times. This chain connects TRBV2 to TRBJ1-6; TRBD1 matches at 7 bases. Germline V gives CDR1 SNHLY, CDR2 FYNNEI. The ends lost 4 bases at V and 14 bases at J; junction bases unmatched: 2. The CDR3 spans 11 residues. CDR3: CASSVGQALHF. In DNA form, the CDR3 reads TGTGCCAGCAGTGTCGGACAGGCCCTCCACTTT.

J is TRBJ2-3 and V is TRBV7-6; D remains ambiguous. Germline V lookup: CDR1 SGHVS, CDR2 FNYEAQ. Trimming took 1 base from V and 2 from J, leaving 10 bases between them. This CDR3 contains 15 residues. The CDR3 bases are TGTGCCAGCAGCTTAGGGGCGAAGCCCACAGATACGCAGTATTTT. Translation: CASSLGAKPTDTQYF.

This chain uses TRBV4-1 with TRBJ1-2; tentative D call: TRBD1 (5 bases). V lost 2 bases to trimming and J lost 6 bases, with 10 bases between them. The CDR3 is made up of 13 amino acids. Germline V gene sequence: CDR1 MGHRA, CDR2 YSYEKL. The CDR3 loop reads CASSQRREDGYTF. The CDR3 DNA follows: TGCGCCAGCAGCCAACGCAGGGAGGATGGCTACACCTTC.

This chain connects TRBV15 to TRBJ1-2, with no clear D. The V gene lost 0 bases and the J gene lost 7 bases, with 12 bases spanning the gap. CDR1 and CDR2 (germline): LNHNV, YYDKDF (reference sequence). The CDR3 has 14 amino acids. The CDR3 sequence: CATSRDQTAGGYTF. The DNA of the CDR3 is TGTGCCACCAGCAGAGATCAGACGGCGGGTGGCTACACCTTC.

V and J are TRBV11-2 and TRBJ2-1, with 16 bases aligning to TRBD2. From germline, CDR1 is SGHAT and CDR2 FQNNGV. The V segment lost 5 bases and the J segment 12 bases; nucleotides outside the gene matches: 10. The CDR3 is made up of 16 amino acids. For the CDR3, the DNA is TGTGCCAGCAGCCCGGGACTAGCGGGGGGGACCTCGGGGCAGTTCTTC. Amino acid sequence: CASSPGLAGGTSGQFF.

V usage is TRBV6-1 and J usage is TRBJ2-6; 10 nucleotides line up with TRBD1. CDR3 length: 18 residues. The V gene end was trimmed by 3 bases and the J gene end by 3 bases; junction bases not matched to a gene: 8. In germline, CDR1 is MNHNS, CDR2 SASEGT. The CDR3 is CASSDAGQGISGANVLTF. Written as DNA, the CDR3 is TGTGCCAGCAGTGATGCGGGACAGGGGATAAGTGGGGCCAACGTCCTGACTTTC.

CDR3 region: CSASYTGLAEEETQYF. CDR3 nucleotide sequence: TGCAGTGCTAGTTATACTGGACTAGCGGAGGAAGAGACCCAGTACTTC. The chain uses TRBV20-1 and TRBJ2-5; 10 positions agree with TRBD2. J was trimmed by 3 bases and V by 3 bases; bases with no gene match: 10. The germline V gene has CDR1 DFQATT and CDR2 SNEGSKA (reference sequence). The CDR3 is 16 residues long.

The J gene is TRBJ2-2, the V gene TRBV7-9, with 7 bases aligning to TRBD1. The CDR3 sequence is 13 residues long. Trimming removed 6 bases from V and 6 bases from J; junction bases left unmatched: 4. Germline loops: CDR1 SEHNR, CDR2 FQNEAQ (reference sequence). CDR3 nucleotide sequence: TGTGCCAGCAGGGACACAGGGGCCGGGGAGCTGTTTTTT. It is translated as CASRDTGAGELFF.

The CDR3 here is CASSEQGQETQYF. The CDR3 bases are TGTGCCAGCAGTGAACAGGGACAAGAGACCCAGTACTTC. The gene calls are TRBV2 and TRBJ2-5; a weak D match, TRBD1 (5 bases). CDR1 SNHLY and CDR2 FYNNEI come from the germline V gene. There are 13 residues in the CDR3. V was shortened by 2 bases and J by 2 bases, with 6 bases between the two germline ends.